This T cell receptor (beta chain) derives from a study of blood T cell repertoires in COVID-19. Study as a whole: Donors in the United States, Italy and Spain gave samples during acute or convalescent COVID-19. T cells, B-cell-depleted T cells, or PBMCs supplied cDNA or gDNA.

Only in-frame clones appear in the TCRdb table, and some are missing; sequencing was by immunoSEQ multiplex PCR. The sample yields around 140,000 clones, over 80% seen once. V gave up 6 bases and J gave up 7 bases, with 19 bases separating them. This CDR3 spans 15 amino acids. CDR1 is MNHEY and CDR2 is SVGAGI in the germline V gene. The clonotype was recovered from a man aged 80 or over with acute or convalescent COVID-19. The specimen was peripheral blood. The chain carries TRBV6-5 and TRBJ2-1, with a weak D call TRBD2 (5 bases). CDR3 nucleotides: TGTGCCAGCAGCCCCCGGCGGGCGCTAACAAATGAGCAGTTCTTC. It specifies CASSPRRALTNEQFF.